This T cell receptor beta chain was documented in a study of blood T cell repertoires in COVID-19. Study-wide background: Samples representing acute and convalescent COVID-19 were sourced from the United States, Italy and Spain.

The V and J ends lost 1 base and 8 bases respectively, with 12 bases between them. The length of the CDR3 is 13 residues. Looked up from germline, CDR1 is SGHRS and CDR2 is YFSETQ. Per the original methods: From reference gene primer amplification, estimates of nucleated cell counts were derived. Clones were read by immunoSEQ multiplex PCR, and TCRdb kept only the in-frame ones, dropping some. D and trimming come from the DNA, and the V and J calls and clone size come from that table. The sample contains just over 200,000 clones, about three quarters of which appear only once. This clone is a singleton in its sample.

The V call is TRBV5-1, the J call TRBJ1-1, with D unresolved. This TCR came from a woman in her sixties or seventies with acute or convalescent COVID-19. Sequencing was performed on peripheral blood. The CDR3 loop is CASSLWQNREAFF. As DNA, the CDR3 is TGCGCCAGCAGCTTGTGGCAGAACAGAGAAGCTTTCTTT.